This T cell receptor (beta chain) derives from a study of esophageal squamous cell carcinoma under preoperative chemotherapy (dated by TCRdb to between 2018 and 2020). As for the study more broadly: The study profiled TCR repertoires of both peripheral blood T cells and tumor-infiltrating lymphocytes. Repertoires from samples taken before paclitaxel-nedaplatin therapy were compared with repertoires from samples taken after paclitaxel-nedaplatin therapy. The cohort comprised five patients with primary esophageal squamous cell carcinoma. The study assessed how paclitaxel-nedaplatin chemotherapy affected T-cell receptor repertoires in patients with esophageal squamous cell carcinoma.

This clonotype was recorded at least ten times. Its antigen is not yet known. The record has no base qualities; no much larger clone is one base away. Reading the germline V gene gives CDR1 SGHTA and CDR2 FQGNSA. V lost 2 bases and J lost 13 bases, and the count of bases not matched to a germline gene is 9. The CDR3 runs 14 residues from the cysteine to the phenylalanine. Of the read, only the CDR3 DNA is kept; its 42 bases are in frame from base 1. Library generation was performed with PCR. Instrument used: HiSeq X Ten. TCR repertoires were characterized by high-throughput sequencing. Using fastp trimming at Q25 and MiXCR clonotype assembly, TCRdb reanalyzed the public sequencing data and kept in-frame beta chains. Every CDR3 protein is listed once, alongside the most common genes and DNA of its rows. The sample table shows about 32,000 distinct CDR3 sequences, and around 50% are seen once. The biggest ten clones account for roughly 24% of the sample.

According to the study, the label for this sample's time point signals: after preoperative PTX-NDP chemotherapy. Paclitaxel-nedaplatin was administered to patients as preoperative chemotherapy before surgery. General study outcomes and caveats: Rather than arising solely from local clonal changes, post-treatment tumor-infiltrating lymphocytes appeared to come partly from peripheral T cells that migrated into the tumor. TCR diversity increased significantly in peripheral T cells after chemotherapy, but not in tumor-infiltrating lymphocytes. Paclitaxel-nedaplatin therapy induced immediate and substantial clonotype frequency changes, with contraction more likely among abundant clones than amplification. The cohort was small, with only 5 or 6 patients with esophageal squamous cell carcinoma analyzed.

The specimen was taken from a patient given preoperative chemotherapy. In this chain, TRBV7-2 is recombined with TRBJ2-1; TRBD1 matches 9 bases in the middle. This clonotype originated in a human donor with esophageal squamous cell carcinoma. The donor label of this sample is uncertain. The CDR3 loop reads CASSLTGGYETQFF. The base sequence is TGTGCCAGCAGCTTAACAGGGGGCTACGAGACCCAGTTCTTC. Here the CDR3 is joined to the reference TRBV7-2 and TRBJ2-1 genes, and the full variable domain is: GAGVSQSPSNKVTEKGKDVELRCDPISGHTALYWYRQSLGQGLEFLIYFQGNSAPDKSGLPSDRFSAERTGGSVSTLTIQRTQQEDSAVYLCASSLTGGYETQFFGPGTRLTVL.